A selection of T cell receptor beta chains follows, all from one sample in a study of T cell responses to AZD1222 COVID-19 vaccine. Sequencing was performed with immunoSEQ multiplex PCR; in TCRdb, only in-frame clones are kept and a portion is missing. The profile shows 130,000 or so clones, 75% to 90% of them singletons. The specimen comprised peripheral blood, sampled on day 0 of MenACWY control vaccination. The receptors come from an adult in good health. The CDR3 runs from the conserved cysteine through the conserved F or W. A D gene is named only where the DNA matches it firmly. Rows give clone size only sometimes, using once, few, many, or a class for an expanded clone.

clone_size	v_call	j_call	d_call	cdr3_nt	cdr3_aa
-	TRBV3-1/TRBV3-2	TRBJ1-2	TRBD1	TGTGCCAGCAGCCAATCCGGGACAGGGGGCTATGGCTACACCTTC	CASSQSGTGGYGYTF
-	TRBV27	TRBJ1-1	-	TGTGCCAGCGGGGGGGTTTACACTGAAGCTTTCTTT	CASGGVYTEAFF
-	TRBV12-3/TRBV12-4	TRBJ1-1	-	TGTGCCAGCAGTTTAAATGGTGAGACGCGGACTTTCTTT	CASSLNGETRTFF
-	TRBV7-8	TRBJ2-3	-	TGTGCCAGCAGCCCGAGCAGTAGTACAGGGCGGTTTACAGATACGCAGTATTTT	CASSPSSSTGRFTDTQYF
-	TRBV7-2	TRBJ2-1	-	TGTGCCAGCAGCTTAGAGGTCAACAATGAGCAGTTCTTC	CASSLEVNNEQFF
-	TRBV3-1/TRBV3-2	TRBJ2-5	-	TGTGCCAGCAGCCAACGTCGGGGGATAGAGACCCAGTACTTC	CASSQRRGIETQYF
-	TRBV5-1	TRBJ1-1	TRBD1	TGCGCCAGCAGCTTAGGGGGCGATTACACTGAAGCTTTCTTT	CASSLGGDYTEAFF
-	TRBV29-1	TRBJ2-5	-	TGCAGCGTTGTCCCCCAAGAGACCCAGTACTTC	CSVVPQETQYF
few	TRBV6-5	TRBJ2-7	-	TGTGCCAGCAGTCAGGGTAACGAGCAGTACTTC	CASSQGNEQYF
-	TRBV6-2/TRBV6-3	TRBJ2-3	-	TGTGCCAGCAGTTTCAGGGGAGATACGCAGTATTTT	CASSFRGDTQYF
-	TRBV11-3	TRBJ2-1	-	TGTGCCAGCAGCTTCAGACTGGGGTCGGGGAACAATGAGCAGTTCTTC	CASSFRLGSGNNEQFF
-	TRBV11-2	TRBJ2-7	TRBD1	TGTGCCAGCAGCCAAGGCGCGGGACAGGGGACCTACGAGCAGTACTTC	CASSQGAGQGTYEQYF
-	TRBV12-5	TRBJ2-3	TRBD2	TGTGCTAGTGGTTTGGTGCTCATGGGACTAGCGTTTAGCACAGATACGCAGTATTTT	CASGLVLMGLAFSTDTQYF
-	TRBV6-5	TRBJ1-1	TRBD1	TGTGCCAGCAGGGGACAGTTGAACACTGAAGCTTTCTTT	CASRGQLNTEAFF
once	TRBV7-9	TRBJ2-1	-	TGTGCCAGCAGCTTAGACGACGGCGAGCAGTTCTTC	CASSLDDGEQFF
-	TRBV5-6	TRBJ1-1	-	TGTGCCAGCAGCTTGCGAGGGAACACTGAAGCTTTCTTT	CASSLRGNTEAFF
-	TRBV9	TRBJ2-5	-	TGTGCCAGCAGCCTCACGCCCCAAGAGACCCAGTACTTC	CASSLTPQETQYF
once	TRBV9	TRBJ1-1	-	TGTGCCAGCAGCGTAAACCAATACACTGAAGCTTTCTTT	CASSVNQYTEAFF
-	TRBV11-3	TRBJ2-1	TRBD2	TGTGCCAGCAGCTTAATTCAGGCGAGCGGGAGATCCAATGAGCAGTTCTTC	CASSLIQASGRSNEQFF
-	TRBV24-1	TRBJ1-1	-	TGTGCCACCAGTAAGGGAAGAACTGAAGCTTTCTTT	CATSKGRTEAFF
-	TRBV2	TRBJ1-1	-	TGTGCCAGCAGTGATCAGGGTAGTGCTGAAGCTTTCTTT	CASSDQGSAEAFF
-	TRBV6-1	TRBJ2-5	-	TGTGCCAGCAGTGAAATCCCAGAGACCCAGTACTTC	CASSEIPETQYF
-	TRBV29-1	TRBJ2-5	-	TGCAGCGCTGGGAGCCCGGGAGAGACCCAGTACTTC	CSAGSPGETQYF
-	TRBV4-2	TRBJ2-4	-	TGTGCCAGCAGCCAAGATTGTTTAGCCAAAAACATTCAGTACTTC	CASSQDCLAKNIQYF
-	TRBV9	TRBJ1-2	-	TGTGCCAGCAGCGGGGCGGATAACTATGGCTACACCTTC	CASSGADNYGYTF
-	TRBV5-5	TRBJ2-3	TRBD2	TGTGCCAGCAGCTTTAACCTAGCGGGAGTGGGGGATACGCAGTATTTT	CASSFNLAGVGDTQYF
once	TRBV19	TRBJ1-4	TRBD1	TGTGCCAGTAGTATTTACTTTGGACAGGGGGATGAAAAACTGTTTTTT	CASSIYFGQGDEKLFF
-	TRBV5-6	TRBJ2-7	-	TGTGCCAGCAGCTTGAGGGCCTACGAGCAGTACTTC	CASSLRAYEQYF